This T cell receptor (beta chain) was sequenced for a study of shared clonotypes between healthy human individuals. Overall study context: Donor composition was a couple of women and a few men, aged 18 to 49.

Germline CDR1 ENHRY, CDR2 SYGVKD. Trimming pared 4 bases from V and 7 bases from J, leaving 20 bases between. The CDR3 has 16 amino acids. As for this clone: Its antigen is as yet unknown.

The study, taken as a whole, reports: Despite large depth, sorted-subset datasets appeared incompletely sequenced. In general, naive subsets displayed greater estimated richness than memory subsets did. The donor pool, a small one, limited the genetic and exposure-history diversity represented.

Repertoires were generated with immunoSEQ multiplex PCR, while TCRdb's copy carries only in-frame clones and drops some. Of over 2 million clones in the sample, 95% were seen once. The sample consisted of naive CD4+ T cells sorted from blood. Described subset: CD45RA+ positively selected. The chain uses TRBV10-3 and TRBJ2-1; the D call may be TRBD1 or TRBD2 (6 bases each). This sequence was found in a man between 18 and 29 years old in good health. CDR3 bases: TGTGCCATCAGTGGGAACAAGGGGGGTCCGGTTAATGAGCAGTTCTTC. It encodes CAISGNKGGPVNEQFF.